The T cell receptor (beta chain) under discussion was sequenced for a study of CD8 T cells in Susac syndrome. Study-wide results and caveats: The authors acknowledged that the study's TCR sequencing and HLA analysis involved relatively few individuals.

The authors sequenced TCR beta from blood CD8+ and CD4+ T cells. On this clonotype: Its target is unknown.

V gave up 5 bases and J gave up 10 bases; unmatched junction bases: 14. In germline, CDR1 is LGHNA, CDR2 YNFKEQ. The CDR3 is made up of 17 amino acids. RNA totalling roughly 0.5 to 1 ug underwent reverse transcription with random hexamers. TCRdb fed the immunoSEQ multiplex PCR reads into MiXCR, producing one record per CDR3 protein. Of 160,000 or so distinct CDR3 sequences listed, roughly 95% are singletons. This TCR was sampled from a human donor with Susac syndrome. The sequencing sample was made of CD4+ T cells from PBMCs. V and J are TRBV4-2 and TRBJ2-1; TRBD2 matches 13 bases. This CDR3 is CASSSAPTSGGYGEQFF. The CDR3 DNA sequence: TGTGCCAGCAGCAGCGCCCCGACTAGCGGGGGGTACGGAGAGCAGTTCTTC.